Listed below are T cell receptor beta chains from one sample, sequenced in a study of a mutant IDH1 vaccine in newly diagnosed glioma. The repertoire was sequenced with immunoSEQ multiplex PCR; TCRdb's copy has only in-frame clones and lacks some. Here the sample spans approximately 47,000 clones, 70% to 90% being singletons. The antigens for these receptors are not known. Sequences were derived from PBMCs, sampled from a glioma patient whose treatment included an IDH1 peptide vaccine. These receptors were collected from a woman between 35 and 50 years old with glioma. The CDR3 runs from the conserved cysteine through the conserved F or W. The D gene is left open where the match is weak. Size values are once, few and many counts, or a class for expanded clones, and some rows have none.

clone_size | j_call | d_call | v_call | cdr3_aa | cdr3_nt
once | TRBJ2-7 | . | TRBV7-7 | CASSLFPTGDLYEQYF | TGTGCTAGCAGCTTATTTCCGACAGGAGATCTCTACGAGCAGTACTTC
. | TRBJ2-1 | TRBD2 | TRBV4-1 | CASSQDAGRSGRRGGEQFF | TGCGCCAGCAGCCAAGATGCAGGAAGGAGCGGGAGGAGGGGGGGTGAGCAGTTCTTC
once | TRBJ2-7 | . | TRBV19 | CASSIEPTYEQYF | TGTGCCAGTAGTATTGAGCCGACCTACGAGCAGTACTTC
. | TRBJ1-3 | . | TRBV11-2 | CASVKIGSNTIYF | TGTGCCAGCGTTAAAATAGGTAGTAACACCATATATTTT
. | TRBJ2-2 | . | TRBV6-5 | CASSYPGTGELFF | TGTGCCAGCAGTTACCCGGGAACCGGGGAGCTGTTTTTT
few | TRBJ2-7 | . | TRBV6-1 | CASGRHQDSYEQYF | TGTGCCAGCGGTAGACACCAAGATTCCTACGAGCAGTACTTC
. | TRBJ2-1 | TRBD2 | TRBV6-6 | CASSSTSGNGNEQFF | TGTGCCAGCAGTTCTACTAGCGGGAATGGCAATGAGCAGTTCTTC
. | TRBJ1-2 | . | TRBV4-2 | CASSQAGAHGDYGYTF | TGTGCCAGCAGCCAAGCCGGGGCCCACGGGGACTATGGCTACACCTTC
. | TRBJ2-7 | . | TRBV7-9 | CASSLVYEQYF | TGTGCCAGCAGCTTAGTCTACGAGCAGTACTTC
. | TRBJ2-1 | TRBD2 | TRBV15 | CATSKPTGTSHLFF | TGTGCCACCAGCAAACCTACCGGGACTAGTCATCTGTTCTTC
. | TRBJ2-7 | . | TRBV4-1 | CASSQDLGREQYF | TGCGCCAGCAGCCAAGATTTAGGGCGCGAGCAGTACTTC
few | TRBJ1-1 | TRBD1 | TRBV6-1 | CASSDWGQGAPEAFF | TGTGCCAGCAGTGACTGGGGACAGGGGGCCCCTGAAGCTTTCTTT
. | TRBJ2-1 | . | TRBV2 | CASSSPNEQFF | TGTGCCAGCAGCTCTCCCAATGAGCAGTTCTTC
. | TRBJ2-2 | . | TRBV4-1 | CASSQTSTANTGELFF | TGCGCCAGCAGCCAAACTTCGACAGCGAACACCGGGGAGCTGTTTTTT